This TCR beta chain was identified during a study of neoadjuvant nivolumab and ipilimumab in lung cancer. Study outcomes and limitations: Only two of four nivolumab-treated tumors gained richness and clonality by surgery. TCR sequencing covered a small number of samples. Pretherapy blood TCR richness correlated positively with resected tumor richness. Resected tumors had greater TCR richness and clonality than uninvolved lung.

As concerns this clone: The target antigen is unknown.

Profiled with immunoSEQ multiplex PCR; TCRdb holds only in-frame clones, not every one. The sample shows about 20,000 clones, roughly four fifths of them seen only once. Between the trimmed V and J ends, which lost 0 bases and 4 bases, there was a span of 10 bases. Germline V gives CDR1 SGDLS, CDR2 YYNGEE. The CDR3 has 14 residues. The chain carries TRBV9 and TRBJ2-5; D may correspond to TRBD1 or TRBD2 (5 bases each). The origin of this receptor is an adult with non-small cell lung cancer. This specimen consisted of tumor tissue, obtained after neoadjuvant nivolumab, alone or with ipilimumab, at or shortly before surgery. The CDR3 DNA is TGTGCCAGCAGCGTAGGAGGGGCTGGAGAGACCCAGTACTTC. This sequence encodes CASSVGGAGETQYF.